The 32 T cell receptor beta chains listed next were all sequenced from one sample in a study of blood T cell repertoires in COVID-19. Produced via immunoSEQ multiplex PCR; TCRdb's table is partial and in-frame only. The sample has some 490,000 clones, approximately 85% seen once. The material sequenced was peripheral blood. All receptors come from a human donor in a cohort sampled during active COVID-19.

The chain carries TRBV19 and TRBJ2-3; 12 bases line up with TRBD2. Per the germline V gene, CDR1 is LNHDA and CDR2 is SQIVND (reference sequence). The length of the CDR3 is 16 residues. V lost 6 bases and J lost 5; bases outside the gene matches: 9. The CDR3 is CASSPLAGGPVDTQYF. The CDR3 coding sequence is TGTGCCAGTAGCCCCCTAGCGGGAGGGCCGGTAGATACGCAGTATTTT.

This chain joins TRBV18 and TRBJ1-2; 9 bases agree with TRBD1. Trimming removed 5 bases from V and 5 bases from J; junction bases left unmatched: 0. Germline assignment: CDR1 KGHSH and CDR2 LQKENI. The CDR3 has 12 residues. CDR3 sequence reads: CASSGTGYGYTF. The CDR3 DNA follows: TGTGCCAGCTCAGGGACAGGGTATGGCTACACCTTC.

This chain links TRBV20-1 with TRBJ1-3; D gene uncertain. Looked up from germline, CDR1 is DFQATT and CDR2 is SNEGSKA (reference sequence). The V end lost 3 bases, the J end lost 1 base, and 7 bases lay between the germline ends. The CDR3 has 13 amino acids. This CDR3 is CSASSRSGNTIYF. The CDR3 region has the DNA TGCAGTGCTAGTTCCCGGTCTGGAAACACCATATATTTT.

The V and J genes are TRBV11-3 and TRBJ2-7; D gene ambiguous. The length of the CDR3 is 13 residues. Deletions cut 4 bases from V and 6 bases from J, with 13 bases between. Germline V gives CDR1 SGHNT, CDR2 YENEEA. The CDR3 here is CASSSILSSEQYF. Here the CDR3 DNA reads TGTGCCAGCAGCTCAATCCTATCTAGCGAGCAGTACTTC.

This chain connects TRBV24-1 to TRBJ1-1; 11 positions agree with TRBD1. CDR1 KGHDR and CDR2 SFDVKD come from the germline V gene. V was pared by 4 bases and J by 4 bases, with 4 bases of the junction left unmatched. CDR3 length: 15 amino acids. The CDR3 nucleotides are TGTGCCACCAGTGACGAGGGACAGGGGGGCACTGAAGCTTTCTTT. It specifies CATSDEGQGGTEAFF.

The V and J genes are TRBV6-5 and TRBJ2-1; 7 bases match TRBD1. This CDR3 spans 11 amino acids. Germline V gives CDR1 MNHEY, CDR2 SVGAGI. V lost 2 bases, J lost 12 bases, and 1 base stayed unmatched. For the CDR3, the DNA is TGTGCCAGCAGTTACGACAGGGTGCAGTTCTTC. Translated, it gives CASSYDRVQFF.

The V call is TRBV3-1 (or the pseudogene TRBV3-2), the J call TRBJ2-2; D is ambiguous. CDR3 length: 12 amino acids. Germline loops: CDR1 LGHDT, CDR2 YNNKEL (reference sequence). Between the trimmed V and J ends, which lost 3 bases and 4 bases, there was a span of 3 bases. The CDR3 here is CASSQSTGELFF. CDR3 nucleotides: TGTGCCAGCAGCCAGAGCACCGGGGAGCTGTTTTTT.

The chain carries TRBV3-1 (or the pseudogene TRBV3-2) and TRBJ2-7, with D possibly matching TRBD1 (6 bases). Per the germline V gene, CDR1 is LGHDT and CDR2 is YNNKEL (reference sequence). The CDR3 runs 14 residues. V lost 6 bases, J lost 6 bases, and 18 bases lay in between. CDR3 amino acids: CASRNNEGGGEQYF. DNA for the CDR3: TGTGCCAGCAGGAACAACGAAGGGGGTGGCGAGCAGTACTTC.

The chain employs TRBV12-5 and TRBJ2-5; D remains ambiguous. The germline CDR1 and CDR2 sequences are LGHNT and FRNRAP. The CDR3 runs 12 residues. Trimming stripped 0 bases from V and 5 bases from J, with 4 bases between. CDR3 sequence: CASGLVEETQYF. The CDR3 DNA reads TGTGCTAGTGGTTTGGTGGAGGAGACCCAGTACTTC.

The J gene is TRBJ2-5, the V gene TRBV10-1; tentative D call: TRBD1 (6 bases). Looked up from germline, CDR1 is WNHNN and CDR2 is SYGVQD (reference sequence). The CDR3 contains 12 residues. Trimming removed 10 bases from V and 2 bases from J, with 11 bases in between. CDR3 in amino acids: CATDRYQETQYF. The CDR3 DNA is TGCGCCACCGACAGGTATCAAGAGACCCAGTACTTC.

The chain recombines TRBV30 with TRBJ1-2; D is unclear. This CDR3 has 11 residues. Trimming removed 3 bases at V and 8 bases at J, with 10 bases between. Germline CDR1 GTSNPN, CDR2 SVGIG (reference sequence). CDR3 nucleotide sequence: TGTGCCTGGAGAATTTCCCTGGGCTACACCTTC. Translation: CAWRISLGYTF.

J is TRBJ2-7 and V is TRBV6-5; D call uncertain. Germline V lookup: CDR1 MNHEY, CDR2 SVGAGI. This CDR3 contains 13 residues. Trimming shortened V by 6 bases and J by 3 bases, and 12 bases separated the two germline ends. The CDR3 loop is CASSSTTFYEQYF. Written as DNA, the CDR3 is TGTGCCAGCAGCTCGACAACCTTCTACGAGCAGTACTTC.

The chain joins TRBV7-3 to TRBJ2-2; TRBD1 matches 9 bases. The J segment lost 4 bases and the V segment lost 5 bases, leaving 8 bases of the junction unmatched. CDR1 and CDR2 from the germline V gene are SGHTA and FQGTGA. CDR3 length equals 16 residues. For the CDR3, the DNA is TGTGCCAGCAGCCAAAGCCGGGACAGGGCCACCGGGGAGCTGTTTTTT. Protein product: CASSQSRDRATGELFF.

A single count supports this clone. The gene calls are TRBV19 and TRBJ1-3; TRBD1 is a possible D gene (5 bases). This CDR3 spans 16 amino acids. Between the trimmed V and J ends, which lost 7 bases and 0 bases, there was a span of 16 bases. Germline CDR1 is LNHDA and CDR2 is SQIVND (reference sequence). The CDR3 here is CASTPIRVLSGNTIYF. The CDR3 nucleotides read TGTGCCAGTACGCCAATCAGGGTTCTCTCTGGAAACACCATATATTTT. The full variable domain, with the rest looked up from reference TRBV19 and TRBJ1-3, is DGGITQSPKYLFRKEGQNVTLSCEQNLNHDAMYWYRQDPGQGLRLIYYSQIVNDFQKGDIAEGYSVSREKKESFPLTVTSAQKNPTAFYLCASTPIRVLSGNTIYFGEGSWLTVV.

The chain links TRBV25-1 to TRBJ1-5; D remains ambiguous. V lost 4 bases and J 10 bases, leaving 11 bases between the germline ends. The CDR3 is made up of 12 amino acids. Per the germline V gene, CDR1 is MGHDK and CDR2 is SYGVNS. This CDR3 reads CASSATEGPQHF. The CDR3 coding sequence is TGTGCCAGCAGTGCCACCGAGGGCCCCCAGCATTTT.

The CDR3: CASSGDRNVFF. The DNA of the CDR3 is TGTGCCAGCAGCGGAGACCGAAACGTGTTCTTC. The V call is TRBV7-9, the J call TRBJ2-1; D is ambiguous. The CDR3 spans 11 residues. The V end was cut by 5 bases, the J end by 15 bases, with 14 bases between. Germline assignment: CDR1 SEHNR and CDR2 FQNEAQ (reference sequence).

The chain recombines TRBV14 with TRBJ2-7, with D possibly matching TRBD2 (6 bases). CDR3 length equals 14 residues. V was cut by 1 base and J by 8 bases, with 15 bases left in between. The V gene's germline CDR1 is SGHDN and CDR2 FVKESK. CDR3 coding DNA: TGTGCCAGCAGCCAAGTTCCGGAGGGGCGGCAGCAGTACTTC. Its protein product is CASSQVPEGRQQYF.

The chain carries TRBV7-9 and TRBJ2-1; 13 nucleotides line up with TRBD2. V shed 5 bases, J shed 8 bases, and the junction held 9 bases outside the gene matches. CDR3 length: 16 amino acids. Germline-derived CDR1 and CDR2 are SEHNR and FQNEAQ (reference sequence). The CDR3 region has the DNA TGTGCCAGCAGCGCCACCGGGACTAGCGGGATGTATGAGCAGTTCTTC. Protein: CASSATGTSGMYEQFF. Complete variable domain (other parts from reference TRBV7-9 and TRBJ2-1): DTGVSQNPRHKITKRGQNVTFRCDPISEHNRLYWYRQTLGQGPEFLTYFQNEAQLEKSRLLSDRFSAERPKGSFSTLEIQRTEQGDSAMYLCASSATGTSGMYEQFFGPGTRLTVL.

The rearrangement joins TRBV19 to TRBJ2-7; TRBD2 aligns across 13 bases. The germline gives CDR1 LNHDA, CDR2 SQIVND (reference sequence). The CDR3 totals 16 residues. The V and J ends lost 5 bases and 3 bases, in that order; junction bases with no gene match: 7. CDR3 bases: TGTGCCAGTAGTCACAATGGACTAGCGGGAGTCTACGAGCAGTACTTC. Protein: CASSHNGLAGVYEQYF.

Concerning this clone: A read error may produce the germline difference seen at one junction end. The chain has TRBV5-1 and TRBJ1-2, with 10 bases identical to TRBD1. The CDR3 is made up of 11 amino acids. The germline V gene encodes CDR1 SGHRS and CDR2 YFSETQ. CDR3 in DNA: TGCGCCAGGGGAAAAGGACAGGGGGTTTTTTTC. It is translated as CARGKGQGVFF.

This chain links TRBV6-1 with TRBJ2-7, with 9 bases matching TRBD2. This CDR3 spans 15 amino acids. V gave up 3 bases and J gave up 4 bases; unmatched junction bases: 7. Germline V gives CDR1 MNHNS, CDR2 SASEGT. In DNA, the CDR3 is TGTGCCAGCAGTGAGATCCCTAGCGGGGATTACGAGCAGTACTTC. Its translation: CASSEIPSGDYEQYF.

J is TRBJ2-3 and V is TRBV7-2; 8 positions agree with TRBD2. J gave up 2 bases and V 3 bases, and 7 bases lay outside the gene matches. CDR1 is SGHTA and CDR2 is FQGNSA in the germline V gene. The CDR3 is made up of 16 amino acids. As DNA, the CDR3 is TGTGCCAGCAGCTTTCTCGCGGGAGGCAACACAGATACGCAGTATTTT. Amino acids: CASSFLAGGNTDTQYF.

This clone occurred a few times. The CDR3 DNA follows: TGTGCCAGCAGCAACCGGACTAGCGGGGCATACGAGCAGTACTTC. This translates into CASSNRTSGAYEQYF. This rearrangement joins TRBV21-1 to TRBJ2-7; the D call TRBD2 from the table was never checked on the DNA. TRBV21-1 is reported as a pseudogene. The CDR3 is made up of 15 amino acids.

The chain joins TRBV28 to TRBJ1-1; D is uncertain. Germline CDR1 is MDHEN and CDR2 is SYDVKM. This CDR3 comprises 11 residues. Trimming left V 6 bases short and J 7 bases short, with 9 bases between. The DNA of the CDR3 is TGTGCCAGCAGCCTATCATATGAAGCTTTCTTT. Translation: CASSLSYEAFF.

V gene TRBV19 combines with J gene TRBJ2-1; TRBD1 agrees at 9 bases. The germline V gene has CDR1 LNHDA and CDR2 SQIVND (reference sequence). The junction had 10 bases not matched to a gene; V was cut back by 3 bases and J by 4 bases. CDR3 length: 17 amino acids. The CDR3 protein is CASSMGLGTGSYNEQFF. In DNA, the CDR3 is TGTGCCAGTAGTATGGGTTTAGGGACAGGGTCTTACAATGAGCAGTTCTTC.

The chain combines TRBV12-3 or TRBV12-4 with TRBJ2-7, with D possibly TRBD2 on 5 matching bases. V lost 6 bases to trimming and J lost 5 bases, with 14 bases between them. The CDR3 length is 13 residues. The CDR3 DNA is TGTGCCAGCAGGGGTTGGGAGTCCCACGAGCAGTACTTC. This codes for CASRGWESHEQYF.

Here the CDR3 reads CASSYSILAGNYEQYF. CDR3 DNA sequence: TGTGCCAGCAGTTACTCGATACTAGCGGGCAACTACGAGCAGTACTTC. This chain joins TRBV6-2 or TRBV6-3 and TRBJ2-7; 9 bases are shared with TRBD2. After removal of 0 bases from V and 3 bases from J, the junction contained 6 bases not matched to a gene. Germline CDR1 is MNHEY and CDR2 is SVGEGT. CDR3 length: 16 residues.

In the case of this clone: Other DNA sequences in the sample encode the same CDR3. V and J are TRBV19 and TRBJ2-1, with D tentatively TRBD2 (6 bases). Trimming stripped 4 bases from V and 9 bases from J, with 10 bases between. Germline V gives CDR1 LNHDA, CDR2 SQIVND (reference sequence). The CDR3 extends over 12 amino acids. The chain's CDR3 is CASSTGLGEQFF. Here the CDR3 DNA reads TGTGCCAGTAGTACGGGACTTGGTGAGCAGTTCTTC.

This CDR3 reads CASSESASGRYEQYF. The DNA of the CDR3 is TGCGCCAGCAGTGAGTCTGCCAGCGGGAGATACGAGCAGTACTTC. The chain joins TRBV10-1 to TRBJ2-7, with TRBD2 matching over 8 bases. The CDR3 contains 15 residues. Germline CDR1 WNHNN, CDR2 SYGVQD (reference sequence). V lost 0 bases to trimming and J lost 4 bases; unmatched junction nucleotides: 5.

The chain links TRBV9 to TRBJ1-1; D is unresolved. The CDR3 contains 15 residues. The V end lost 0 bases, the J end lost 5 bases, and 14 bases lay between the germline ends. Germline CDR1 and CDR2: SGDLS and YYNGEE. The CDR3 spells CASSVARDFGTEAFF. The CDR3 DNA reads as TGTGCCAGCAGCGTAGCTCGGGATTTCGGGACTGAAGCTTTCTTT.

The chain employs TRBV24-1 and TRBJ2-3; TRBD1 matches at 9 bases. There are 18 residues in the CDR3. With 3 bases clipped from V and 9 bases from J, the junction kept 18 bases outside the gene matches. Germline CDR1 KGHDR, CDR2 SFDVKD. The CDR3 coding sequence is TGTGCCACCAGTGATGACAGGGGGGGGGTGTTTCTACGAAACACGCAGTATTTT. Translated: CATSDDRGGVFLRNTQYF.

J is TRBJ1-2 and V is TRBV19; D gene uncertain. The length of the CDR3 is 14 residues. Germline CDR1 and CDR2: LNHDA and SQIVND (reference sequence). The V gene lost 5 bases and the J gene lost 2 bases, with 12 bases spanning the gap. As DNA, the CDR3 is TGTGCCAGTAGTTTCCGACTGGAGAACTATGGCTACACCTTC. It codes for CASSFRLENYGYTF.